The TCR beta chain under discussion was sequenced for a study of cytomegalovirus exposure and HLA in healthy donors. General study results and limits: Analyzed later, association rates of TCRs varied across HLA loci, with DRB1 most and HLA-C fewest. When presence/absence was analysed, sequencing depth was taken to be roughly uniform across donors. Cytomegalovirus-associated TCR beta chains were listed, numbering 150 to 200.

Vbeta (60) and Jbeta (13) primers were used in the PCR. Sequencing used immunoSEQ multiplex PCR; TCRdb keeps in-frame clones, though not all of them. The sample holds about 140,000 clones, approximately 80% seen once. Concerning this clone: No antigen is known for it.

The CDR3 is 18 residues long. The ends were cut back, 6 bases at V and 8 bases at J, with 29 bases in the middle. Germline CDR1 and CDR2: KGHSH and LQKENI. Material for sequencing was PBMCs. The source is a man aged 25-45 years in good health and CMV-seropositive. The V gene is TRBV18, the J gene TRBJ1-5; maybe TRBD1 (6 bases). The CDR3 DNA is TGTGCCAGCTCTGCAGGGGTGTCAGGAACCGGTGCAGGGGAGCCCCAGCATTTT. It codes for CASSAGVSGTGAGEPQHF.